The source of this T cell receptor (beta chain) is a study of cytomegalovirus exposure and HLA in healthy donors. Overall study context: Of about 390 genotyped donors, 81% grouped in the Caucasian-associated ancestry cluster. Study outcomes and limitations: According to an earlier analysis, most TCR beta V segments yielded productive rearrangements about 90% or about 30% of the time.

The PCR used 60 Vbeta and 13 Jbeta primers. Repertoires were generated with immunoSEQ multiplex PCR, while TCRdb's copy carries only in-frame clones and drops some. Here the sample spans 100,000 to 150,000 clones, 74% being singletons. A word on this clone: The target antigen is unknown.

The sequencing input was PBMCs. This clonotype originated in a woman in her forties or fifties in good health and CMV-seropositive.

CDR3 sequence: CASTNGGNYGYTF. The CDR3 DNA follows: TGTGCCAGCACTAACGGAGGGAACTATGGCTACACCTTC. This chain links TRBV6-5 with TRBJ1-2, with D hard to call. The CDR3 has 13 residues. V lost 7 bases and J lost 2, with 11 bases in between. The germline gives CDR1 MNHEY, CDR2 SVGAGI.